This T cell receptor beta chain emerged from a study of blood T cell repertoires in COVID-19. Whole-study context: Samples taken during acute and convalescent COVID-19 were collected in the United States, Italy and Spain. T cells, B-cell-depleted T cells, or PBMCs provided the cDNA or gDNA that served as material.

Per the original methods: Quantification of nucleated cells was approximated via reference gene primer amplification. TCRdb's copy holds only in-frame clones and misses some; the assay was immunoSEQ multiplex PCR. V, J and clone size reflect that table, while D and trimming were determined from the DNA. The table lists around 300,000 clones, just under 85% of them singletons. Germline CDR1 is SEHNR and CDR2 is FQNEAQ (reference sequence). The CDR3 is made up of 13 amino acids. With 5 bases removed from V and 1 base from J, the gap between germline ends came to 8 bases. This TCR came from a woman aged 45-60 years with active or convalescent COVID-19. V usage is TRBV7-9 and J usage is TRBJ1-1, with unresolved D. The sample comprised peripheral blood. The CDR3 region is CASSPYTNTEAFF. DNA of the CDR3: TGTGCCAGCAGCCCCTATACGAACACTGAAGCTTTCTTT.